The 21 T cell receptor beta chains in this list originate from one sample, sequenced in a study of molecular identifiers for immune sequencing clone quantification. TCRdb re-called the PCR reads with MiXCR, one entry per CDR3 protein. The sample includes some 320,000 distinct CDR3 sequences, about 23% of them seen just once. Sequenced input: naive CD8+ T cells from blood, with Jurkat cell RNA spiked in. The subset denotes: FACS-sorted CD8+CD4-CCR7+CD45RA+ naive T cells. All receptors derive from a human donor in good health. Some libraries in this study had Jurkat cell RNA spiked in.

This clonotype was seen once. The chain couples TRBV7-9 to TRBJ1-4; 7 nucleotides line up with TRBD1. This CDR3 has 16 amino acids. Germline V gene sequence: CDR1 SEHNR, CDR2 FQNEAQ (reference sequence). The V segment lost 6 bases and the J segment 4 bases; nucleotides outside the gene matches: 11. CDR3 in DNA: TGTGCCAGCAGTTCCGCGACGACAGGGCTTAATGAAAAACTGTTTTTT. Its protein product is CASSSATTGLNEKLFF.

Many counts were recorded for this clonotype. The chain's CDR3 is CASGLANEQFF. The CDR3 nucleotides are TGTGCCAGCGGCCTAGCGAATGAGCAGTTCTTC. The rearrangement links TRBV2 to TRBJ2-1; tentative D call: TRBD2 (6 bases). Germline V CDR1 and CDR2: SNHLY, FYNNEI. The CDR3 runs 11 residues. V lost 8 bases and J lost 7, with 9 bases in between.

Note on this clonotype: This clone may be a read error of a much larger clone one base away. In nucleotides, the CDR3 is TGTGCCGGCAGCACACCGGACAGGGCAAATGAGCAGTTCTTC. Residues: CAGSTPDRANEQFF. The chain links TRBV7-9 to TRBJ2-1; 8 nucleotides align to TRBD1. In germline, CDR1 is SEHNR, CDR2 FQNEAQ (reference sequence). The CDR3 is 14 amino acids.

This clonotype has a count of ten or more. The chain joins TRBV7-6 to TRBJ1-1; no definite D call. V was pared by 2 bases and J by 3 bases, with 13 bases between. The germline CDR1 and CDR2 sequences are SGHVS and FNYEAQ. This CDR3 has 15 residues. CDR3 in amino acids: CASSLLGAGYTEAFF. Written as DNA, the CDR3 is TGTGCCAGCAGCTTATTGGGAGCCGGGTACACTGAAGCTTTCTTT.

This clonotype was seen at least ten times. The chain uses TRBV11-2 and TRBJ2-7; the D gene is possibly TRBD2 (6 bases). V was shortened by 4 bases and J by 3 bases, with 10 bases between the two germline ends. The CDR3 contains 13 residues. Germline CDR1 and CDR2: SGHAT and FQNNGV. The CDR3 DNA reads as TGTGCCAGCAGCTCGGGACTGATCTACGAGCAGTACTTC. Translating gives CASSSGLIYEQYF.

A few counts support this clonotype. The V gene is TRBV24-1, the J gene TRBJ2-1, with TRBD2 matching over 8 bases. Trimming cost V 1 base and J 0 bases; bases outside gene matches: 1. The germline V gene encodes CDR1 KGHDR and CDR2 SFDVKD. This CDR3 comprises 16 residues. The CDR3 sequence: CATSDFGLASYNEQFF. For the CDR3, the DNA is TGTGCCACCAGTGATTTTGGACTAGCCTCCTACAATGAGCAGTTCTTC.

The chain is built from TRBV12-3 or TRBV12-4 and TRBJ1-5; no definite D call. The CDR3 is 14 amino acids. Deletions cut 6 bases from V and 0 bases from J, with 9 bases between. This CDR3 reads CASSHLYSNQPQHF. As DNA, the CDR3 is TGTGCCAGCAGCCACCTTTATAGCAATCAGCCCCAGCATTTT.

This clonotype was detected only once. V usage is TRBV15 and J usage is TRBJ1-4, with a weak D call TRBD1 (5 bases). The CDR3 is 14 amino acids. V lost 5 bases to trimming and J lost 11 bases, with 18 bases between them. Germline loops: CDR1 LNHNV, CDR2 YYDKDF (reference sequence). The CDR3: CATSQDRGSDKLFF. CDR3 DNA: TGTGCCACCAGCCAAGACCGGGGGAGTGACAAACTGTTTTTT.

The chain uses TRBV11-2 and TRBJ1-3; D is unclear. Germline CDR1 and CDR2: SGHAT and FQNNGV. The CDR3 covers 16 residues. V lost 2 bases and J 3 bases, leaving 14 bases between the germline ends. CDR3 sequence (DNA): TGTGCCAGCAGCTTAATACCCGACGCAGTTGGAAACACCATATATTTT. It specifies CASSLIPDAVGNTIYF.

This clonotype has ten or more counts. CDR3 in DNA: TGCGCCAGCAGCTCACAGGGAACCACAGATACGCAGTATTTT. Amino acids: CASSSQGTTDTQYF. The V and J genes are TRBV4-1 and TRBJ2-3; the D gene is possibly TRBD1 (6 bases). There are 14 residues in the CDR3. Germline V CDR1 and CDR2: MGHRA, YSYEKL. Trimming took 5 bases from V and 2 from J, leaving 11 bases between them.

This chain links TRBV27 with TRBJ2-7; D uncertain. Trimming removed 4 bases from V and 2 bases from J, with 9 bases in between. Germline lookup yields CDR1 MNHEY and CDR2 SMNVEV (reference sequence). The CDR3 has 13 amino acids. The CDR3 DNA follows: TGTGCCAGCAGTTGGGGTTCAGCCTACGAGCAGTACTTC. It encodes CASSWGSAYEQYF.

This clonotype was found many times. The rearrangement links TRBV28 to TRBJ1-1, with D hard to call. CDR3 size: 17 residues. Per germline, CDR1 MDHEN and CDR2 SYDVKM. Trimming shortened V by 3 bases and J by 3 bases, and 20 bases separated the two germline ends. The CDR3 DNA sequence: TGTGCCAGCAGTTTTCCCTACAGCGGGGTCGGTGACACTGAAGCTTTCTTT. Its translation is CASSFPYSGVGDTEAFF. Combining the CDR3 with reference TRBV28 and TRBJ1-1 gives the whole variable domain DVKVTQSSRYLVKRTGEKVFLECVQDMDHENMFWYRQDPGLGLRLIYFSYDVKMKEKGDIPEGYSVSREKKERFSLILESASTNQTSMYLCASSFPYSGVGDTEAFFGQGTRLTVV.

The genes are TRBV13 and TRBJ2-1; 9 nucleotides line up with TRBD2. The CDR3 length is 16 residues. Germline CDR1 PRHDT, CDR2 FYEKMQ (reference sequence). J lost 2 bases, V lost 3 bases, and 5 bases had no gene match. CDR3 sequence reads: CASSFALAGTYNEQFF. As DNA, the CDR3 is TGTGCCAGCAGCTTTGCGCTAGCGGGGACCTACAATGAGCAGTTCTTC.

Regarding this clonotype: Just one base apart from a much larger clone, this may be a read error. This sequence joins TRBV5-4 and TRBJ2-5, with TRBD1 identical over 8 bases. J lost 6 bases, V lost 2 bases, and 9 bases had no gene match. Germline assignment: CDR1 SGHNT and CDR2 YYREEE (reference sequence). The CDR3 runs 15 residues. CDR3 DNA: TGTGCCAGCAGCTTCCAGGGGGCTCTACAAAAGACCCAGTACTTC. This gives the protein CASSFQGALQKTQYF.

This clonotype was recorded a few times. This chain connects TRBV4-1 to TRBJ1-5; D possibly corresponds to TRBD1 (6 bases). V lost 0 bases to trimming and J lost 5 bases, with 11 bases between them. The CDR3 totals 15 residues. CDR1 MGHRA and CDR2 YSYEKL come from the germline V gene. The CDR3 coding sequence is TGCGCCAGCAGCCAAGAGTACAGGGATCATCAGCCCCAGCATTTT. Its translation: CASSQEYRDHQPQHF.

This clonotype was seen repeatedly, ten times or more. CDR3 sequence reads: CASTRDRGNQPQHF. CDR3 nucleotide sequence: TGTGCCAGCACAAGGGACAGGGGGAATCAGCCCCAGCATTTT. V and J are TRBV12-3 or TRBV12-4 and TRBJ1-5; 11 positions agree with TRBD1. The CDR3 consists of 14 residues. V lost 7 bases to trimming and J lost 4 bases; unmatched junction nucleotides: 3.

This clonotype was counted ten times or more. This sequence joins TRBV4-2 and TRBJ2-7; 7 bases fit TRBD2. There are 15 residues in the CDR3. Trimming removed 4 bases from V and 3 bases from J; junction bases left unmatched: 9. Germline loops: CDR1 LGHNA, CDR2 YNFKEQ. CDR3 amino acids: CASSPDVPSGYEQYF. CDR3 DNA sequence: TGTGCCAGCAGCCCCGATGTCCCTAGCGGCTACGAGCAGTACTTC.

In this sample, this clonotype turned up many times. The J gene is TRBJ2-2, the V gene TRBV6-5; D is ambiguous. Germline V CDR1 and CDR2: MNHEY, SVGAGI. V lost 0 bases and J 8 bases, leaving 10 bases between the germline ends. There are 14 residues in the CDR3. Here the CDR3 reads CASSYSNGYGELFF. In nucleotides, the CDR3 is TGTGCCAGCAGTTACTCGAATGGTTATGGGGAGCTGTTTTTT.

The V call is TRBV28, the J call TRBJ2-1; the match to TRBD2 covers 8 bases. The length of the CDR3 is 15 residues. CDR1 and CDR2 (germline): MDHEN, SYDVKM. Trimming removed 6 bases from V and 3 bases from J; junction bases left unmatched: 7. CDR3 sequence reads: CASSSGTSNYNEQFF. CDR3 nucleotides: TGTGCCAGCAGCTCCGGGACTAGTAACTACAATGAGCAGTTCTTC.

J is TRBJ2-5 and V is TRBV2, with a weak D call TRBD2 (5 bases). The germline gives CDR1 SNHLY, CDR2 FYNNEI. The CDR3 length is 15 residues. V lost 4 bases to trimming and J lost 4 bases, with 16 bases between them. Written as DNA, the CDR3 is TGTGCCAGCAGTGGGCCCGACGCACTAGGAGAGACCCAGTACTTC. Amino acid sequence: CASSGPDALGETQYF.

In this sample, this clonotype turned up many times. The rearrangement links TRBV5-1 to TRBJ2-5; 7 nucleotides align to TRBD1. Germline values: CDR1 SGHRS, CDR2 YFSETQ. The CDR3 runs to 16 residues. V lost 4 bases and J lost 1; bases outside the gene matches: 10. The CDR3: CASSPSTDRAQETQYF. The DNA for the CDR3 is TGCGCCAGCAGCCCGTCCACCGACAGGGCCCAAGAGACCCAGTACTTC.